The 14 T cell receptor beta chains listed next were all sequenced from one sample in a study of blood T cell repertoires in COVID-19. Clones were read by immunoSEQ multiplex PCR, and TCRdb kept only the in-frame ones, dropping some. Among 45,000 or so clones, 83% were seen once, and the ten largest hold 8% to 10%. Sequencing was done on a sample of peripheral blood. Receptors were obtained from a man at least 80 years old in a cohort sampled during active COVID-19.

The chain combines TRBV7-8 with TRBJ2-1; 7 bases map to TRBD1. CDR3 size: 16 residues. Unmatched junction bases numbered 10, after V lost 2 bases and J lost 6 bases. Germline V CDR1 and CDR2: SGHVS, FQNEAQ. CDR3 sequence reads: CASSLLVQSGGNEQFF. CDR3 in DNA: TGTGCCAGCAGCTTATTAGTTCAGTCAGGGGGCAATGAGCAGTTCTTC.

The V and J genes are TRBV7-9 and TRBJ1-6; D remains unclear. CDR1 SEHNR and CDR2 FQNEAQ come from the germline V gene (reference sequence). V lost 2 bases and J lost 13, with 6 bases in between. The CDR3 is 11 residues long. CDR3 amino acids: CASSLNSPLHF. DNA of the CDR3: TGTGCCAGCAGCTTAAATAGCCCCCTCCACTTT.

This clone showed up just once. The chain has TRBV9 and TRBJ2-3; D is possibly TRBD2 (5 bases). The CDR3 runs 16 residues. Germline V gene data show CDR1 as SGDLS and CDR2 as YYNGEE. V was shortened by 4 bases and J by 2 bases, with 17 bases between the two germline ends. The CDR3 here is CASSPRSPGLTDTQYF. The CDR3 DNA reads TGTGCCAGCAGCCCCAGAAGCCCCGGACTCACAGATACGCAGTATTTT.

This clone was detected a few times. This chain connects TRBV11-2 to TRBJ2-2; 13 bases are shared with TRBD2. The trim removed 2 bases at V and 6 bases at J, leaving 3 bases unmatched. The CDR3 totals 16 residues. Per germline, CDR1 SGHAT and CDR2 FQNNGV. CDR3 nucleotide sequence: TGTGCCAGCAGCTTAACTAGCGGGGGGGTTCCCGGGGAGCTGTTTTTT. It codes for CASSLTSGGVPGELFF. Looking up the rest from reference TRBV11-2 and TRBJ2-2 gives the full variable domain: EAGVAQSPRYKIIEKRQSVAFWCNPISGHATLYWYQQILGQGPKLLIQFQNNGVVDDSQLPKDRFSAERLKGVDSTLKIQPAKLEDSAVYLCASSLTSGGVPGELFFGEGSRLTVL.

This rearrangement joins TRBV3-1 (or the pseudogene TRBV3-2) to TRBJ2-3; D perhaps matches TRBD1 (6 bases). The CDR3 contains 12 residues. Germline-derived CDR1 and CDR2 are LGHDT and YNNKEL (reference sequence). The V end was cut by 4 bases, the J end by 6 bases, with 8 bases between. As DNA, the CDR3 is TGTGCCAGCAGCCTACAGGGTGATACGCAGTATTTT. It encodes CASSLQGDTQYF.

This chain links TRBV9 with TRBJ2-7; TRBD2 agrees at 7 bases. The V gene end was trimmed by 9 bases and the J gene end by 7 bases; junction bases not matched to a gene: 13. The CDR3 extends over 13 amino acids. The germline V gene has CDR1 SGDLS and CDR2 YYNGEE. CDR3 amino acids: CAIGHGGGREQYF. The CDR3 DNA sequence: TGTGCCATTGGGCACGGGGGAGGGCGGGAGCAGTACTTC.

The chain is built from TRBV12-3 or TRBV12-4 and TRBJ1-4; a weak D match, TRBD1 (5 bases). The ends were cut back, 1 base at V and 14 bases at J, with 11 bases in the middle. This CDR3 has 12 residues. The chain's CDR3 is CASSLEQGSLFF. The CDR3 DNA is TGTGCCAGCAGTTTAGAGCAGGGTAGTCTGTTTTTT.

The chain recombines TRBV4-1 with TRBJ2-5, with 7 bases matching TRBD1. CDR3 length: 15 residues. CDR1 is MGHRA, CDR2 YSYEKL, per germline. The J segment lost 3 bases and the V segment lost 2 bases, leaving 6 bases of the junction unmatched. CDR3 nucleotides: TGCGCCAGCAGCCAAATGATCACAGGGGAAGAGACCCAGTACTTC. Encoded protein: CASSQMITGEETQYF.

J is TRBJ2-1 and V is TRBV18; TRBD2 aligns across 7 bases. This CDR3 region has 15 residues. Germline V lookup: CDR1 KGHSH, CDR2 LQKENI. V lost 6 bases to trimming and J lost 8 bases; unmatched junction nucleotides: 13. CDR3 DNA sequence: TGTGCCAGCTCCCCTCCAACGGGAGGTTTCGATGAGCAGTTCTTC. It codes for CASSPPTGGFDEQFF.

V and J are TRBV2 and TRBJ1-1, with 7 bases that match TRBD1. This CDR3 is 15 amino acids long. The germline CDR1 and CDR2 sequences are SNHLY and FYNNEI. V lost 6 bases and J lost 1; bases outside the gene matches: 8. CDR3 coding DNA: TGTGCCAGCAGGGTCGGGACAGCCCGGAACACTGAAGCTTTCTTT. Translated: CASRVGTARNTEAFF. Full variable domain (remainder filled in from reference TRBV2 and TRBJ1-1): EPEVTQTPSHQVTQMGQEVILRCVPISNHLYFYWYRQILGQKVEFLVSFYNNEISEKSEIFDDQFSVERPDGSNFTLKIRSTKLEDSAMYFCASRVGTARNTEAFFGQGTRLTVV.

The chain recombines TRBV20-1 with TRBJ1-2; 9 nucleotides agree with TRBD1. This CDR3 contains 15 residues. CDR1 is DFQATT and CDR2 is SNEGSKA in the germline V gene (reference sequence). The V and J ends lost 3 bases and 5 bases, in that order; junction bases with no gene match: 10. CDR3: CSASQQGAGSYGYTF. CDR3 nucleotides: TGCAGTGCTAGTCAACAGGGGGCCGGGAGTTATGGCTACACCTTC.

V and J are TRBV18 and TRBJ2-1; D perhaps matches TRBD1 (5 bases). The CDR3 covers 17 residues. Trimming stripped 2 bases from V and 1 base from J, with 15 bases between. Germline CDR1 reads KGHSH; CDR2 reads LQKENI. In nucleotides, the CDR3 is TGTGCCAGCTCACCAGCGACCTGGAGACAGTCCTACAATGAGCAGTTCTTC. It translates to CASSPATWRQSYNEQFF.

This clone was observed a single time. This sequence joins TRBV9 and TRBJ2-1; 8 positions agree with TRBD2. This CDR3 is 15 amino acids long. Losses at the gene ends were 4 bases for V and 0 bases for J; bases not matched to a gene: 3. CDR1 and CDR2 from the germline V gene are SGDLS and YYNGEE. The CDR3 reads CASSTSGSSYNEQFF. The CDR3 DNA is TGTGCCAGCAGCACTAGCGGCAGCTCCTACAATGAGCAGTTCTTC.

This clone was seen a single time. The chain uses TRBV28 and TRBJ2-5, with 13 bases fitting TRBD2. CDR1 and CDR2 (germline): MDHEN, SYDVKM. V lost 4 bases and J lost 6; bases outside the gene matches: 8. The CDR3 consists of 16 residues. The CDR3 DNA follows: TGTGCCAGCAGTTCACCCACTAGCGGGAGGGAAAAGACCCAGTACTTC. Translated: CASSSPTSGREKTQYF.